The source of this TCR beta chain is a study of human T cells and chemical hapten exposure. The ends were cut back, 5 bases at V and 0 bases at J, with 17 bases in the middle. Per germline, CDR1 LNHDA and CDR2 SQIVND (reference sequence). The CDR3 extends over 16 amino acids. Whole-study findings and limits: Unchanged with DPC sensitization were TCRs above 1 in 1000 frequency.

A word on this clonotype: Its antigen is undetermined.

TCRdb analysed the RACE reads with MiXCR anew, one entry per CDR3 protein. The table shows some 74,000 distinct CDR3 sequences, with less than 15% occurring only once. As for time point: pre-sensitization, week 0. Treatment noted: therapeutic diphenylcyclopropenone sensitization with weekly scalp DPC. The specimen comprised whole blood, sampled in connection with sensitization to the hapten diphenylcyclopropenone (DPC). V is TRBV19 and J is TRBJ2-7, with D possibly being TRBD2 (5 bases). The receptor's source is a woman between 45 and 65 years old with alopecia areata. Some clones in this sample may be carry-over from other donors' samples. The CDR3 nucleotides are TGTGCCAGTAGTCTCCGATGGACGGGAAGCTCCTACGAGCAGTACTTC. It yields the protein CASSLRWTGSSYEQYF.